These 31 T cell receptor beta chains were all obtained from the same sample, sequenced in a study of Ad26.COV2.S vaccination and SARS-CoV-2 variants. TCRdb's copy holds only in-frame clones and misses some; the assay was immunoSEQ multiplex PCR. The table records more than 85,000 clones, 80% of them present only once. Sequenced here: peripheral blood, sampled after recovery from COVID-19. The source of these receptors is a human donor who had recovered from COVID-19.

The chain combines TRBV3-1 (or the pseudogene TRBV3-2) with TRBJ2-1; D perhaps matches TRBD1 (6 bases). The ends were cut back, 4 bases at V and 3 bases at J, with 10 bases in the middle. The germline CDR1 and CDR2 sequences are LGHDT and YNNKEL (reference sequence). This CDR3 has 14 amino acids. This CDR3 reads CASSLRTDYNEQFF. The CDR3 nucleotides read TGTGCCAGCAGCCTCCGGACAGACTACAATGAGCAGTTCTTC.

The chain links TRBV7-7 to TRBJ2-5; D may correspond to TRBD1 or TRBD2 (6 bases each). The CDR3 covers 15 residues. Per the germline V gene, CDR1 is SSHAT and CDR2 is FNYEAQ (reference sequence). Trimming removed 5 bases at V and 1 base at J, with 14 bases between. CDR3 region: CASSMSPGAQETQYF. The CDR3 DNA sequence: TGTGCCAGCAGCATGAGCCCGGGGGCCCAAGAGACCCAGTACTTC.

This chain connects TRBV7-2 to TRBJ1-3, with D perhaps matching TRBD1 (5 bases). V lost 4 bases to trimming and J lost 1 base, with 8 bases between them. The CDR3 has 14 residues. CDR1 and CDR2 (germline): SGHTA, FQGNSA. The CDR3 loop reads CASSSRDSGNTIYF. The CDR3 DNA is TGTGCCAGCAGCTCCAGGGATTCTGGAAACACCATATATTTT.

J is TRBJ1-1 and V is TRBV5-1; 8 bases fit TRBD1. The ends lost 4 bases at V and 0 bases at J; junction bases unmatched: 5. The germline V gene has CDR1 SGHRS and CDR2 YFSETQ. This CDR3 is built from 15 residues. CDR3 protein: CASSLDRGMNTEAFF. In DNA form, the CDR3 reads TGCGCCAGCAGCCTAGACAGGGGAATGAACACTGAAGCTTTCTTT.

The rearrangement joins TRBV10-1 to TRBJ2-3, with 9 bases identical to TRBD2. CDR3 length: 17 amino acids. Germline loops: CDR1 WNHNN, CDR2 SYGVQD (reference sequence). After removal of 4 bases from V and 2 bases from J, the junction contained 10 bases not matched to a gene. Here the CDR3 DNA reads TGCGCCAGCAGTGCCGGGACTAGCACGATGAACACAGATACGCAGTATTTT. It encodes CASSAGTSTMNTDTQYF.

The rearrangement uses TRBV28 and TRBJ2-6, with D possibly being TRBD1 (5 bases). Trimming removed 3 bases from V and 2 bases from J, with 14 bases in between. CDR3 length equals 17 residues. Per germline, CDR1 MDHEN and CDR2 SYDVKM. The CDR3: CASSLSGSPPGANVLTF. The CDR3 bases are TGTGCCAGCAGTTTGTCAGGGTCCCCCCCTGGGGCCAACGTCCTGACTTTC.

The chain carries TRBV18 and TRBJ2-7; 7 bases fit TRBD1. The V and J ends lost 5 bases and 6 bases, in that order; junction bases with no gene match: 4. The CDR3 is made up of 12 amino acids. Germline lookup yields CDR1 KGHSH and CDR2 LQKENI. This chain's CDR3 is CASSSTGSEQYF. In nucleotides, the CDR3 is TGTGCCAGCTCATCGACAGGGAGCGAGCAGTACTTC. Full variable domain (missing parts from reference TRBV18 and TRBJ2-7): NAGVMQNPRHLVRRRGQEARLRCSPMKGHSHVYWYRQLPEEGLKFMVYLQKENIIDESGMPKERFSAEFPKEGPSILRIQQVVRGDSAAYFCASSSTGSEQYFGPGTRLTVT.

This clone appeared a few times. The gene calls are TRBV25-1 and TRBJ2-3; D is unclear. V lost 6 bases to trimming and J lost 1 base, with 11 bases between them. CDR1 is MGHDK and CDR2 is SYGVNS in the germline V gene. The CDR3 is 14 residues long. CDR3 DNA: TGTGCCAGCAGCCAGGTTGGGGGCACAGATACGCAGTATTTT. This codes for CASSQVGGTDTQYF.

This chain joins TRBV7-2 and TRBJ2-1; the D gene is possibly TRBD2 (6 bases). Trimming removed 5 bases at V and 4 bases at J, with 12 bases between. The germline V gene has CDR1 SGHTA and CDR2 FQGNSA. The length of the CDR3 is 14 residues. CDR3 DNA: TGTGCCAGCAGCCTTAGCGGTTCTTACAATGAGCAGTTCTTC. Protein product: CASSLSGSYNEQFF.

This chain joins TRBV2 and TRBJ1-4; D possibly corresponds to TRBD1 (6 bases). Germline lookup yields CDR1 SNHLY and CDR2 FYNNEI. Trimming shortened V by 4 bases and J by 0 bases, and 6 bases separated the two germline ends. This CDR3 region has 14 residues. In nucleotides, the CDR3 is TGTGCCAGCAGTGGGGACACAACTAATGAAAAACTGTTTTTT. This sequence encodes CASSGDTTNEKLFF.

V is TRBV28 and J is TRBJ1-4, with 10 bases aligning to TRBD1. The CDR3 consists of 16 residues. V trimming: 5 bases; J trimming: 7 bases; junction bases outside the gene matches: 10. The germline CDR1 and CDR2 sequences are MDHEN and SYDVKM. The CDR3 spells CASSQGDRGLREKLFF. CDR3 bases: TGTGCCAGCAGTCAAGGTGACAGGGGGCTTCGTGAAAAACTGTTTTTT.

This clone was picked up a small number of times. CDR3 amino acids: CASSHGGDNTGELFF. The CDR3, as DNA: TGTGCCAGCAGCCATGGAGGGGATAACACCGGGGAGCTGTTTTTT. This chain connects TRBV3-1 (or the pseudogene TRBV3-2) to TRBJ2-2; D is possibly TRBD2 (6 bases). Between the trimmed V and J ends, which lost 3 bases and 2 bases, there was a span of 10 bases. CDR3 length equals 15 residues. Germline-derived CDR1 and CDR2 are LGHDT and YNNKEL (reference sequence).

The chain carries TRBV4-2 and TRBJ1-4; TRBD1 aligns across 8 bases. J gave up 8 bases and V 0 bases, and 11 bases lay outside the gene matches. The CDR3 has 17 amino acids. Germline CDR1 is LGHNA and CDR2 is YNFKEQ. This CDR3 is CASSQDRRTGIGEKLFF. CDR3 sequence (DNA): TGTGCCAGCAGCCAAGATCGGCGGACAGGGATAGGAGAAAAACTGTTTTTT.

The rearrangement joins TRBV30 to TRBJ1-6, with D maybe TRBD1 (5 bases). The V gene's germline CDR1 is GTSNPN and CDR2 SVGIG (reference sequence). V was pared by 3 bases and J by 4 bases, with 16 bases between. The CDR3 covers 16 residues. The CDR3 sequence is CAWSAQGYLYNSPLHF. CDR3 coding DNA: TGTGCCTGGAGCGCCCAGGGTTACCTTTATAATTCACCCCTCCACTTT.

The chain uses TRBV27 and TRBJ2-2; 12 positions agree with TRBD2. V lost 5 bases, J lost 4 bases, and 8 bases stayed unmatched. Germline V gene lookup returns CDR1 MNHEY and CDR2 SMNVEV (reference sequence). The CDR3 has 17 residues. This CDR3 is CASSPFASGGATGELFF. The CDR3 nucleotides read TGTGCCAGCAGTCCGTTCGCTAGCGGGGGGGCCACCGGGGAGCTGTTTTTT.

V and J are TRBV7-9 and TRBJ2-1; D possibly corresponds to TRBD2 (5 bases). Between the trimmed V and J ends, which lost 6 bases and 1 base, there was a span of 13 bases. The CDR3 length is 15 residues. CDR1 is SEHNR, CDR2 FQNEAQ, per germline (reference sequence). CDR3 protein: CASSITRGSYNEQFF. In nucleotides, the CDR3 is TGTGCCAGCAGTATTACACGGGGTTCCTACAATGAGCAGTTCTTC.

V gene TRBV5-1 combines with J gene TRBJ1-1; no reliable D call. V was shortened by 4 bases and J by 4 bases, with 20 bases between the two germline ends. This CDR3 comprises 16 residues. Per the germline V gene, CDR1 is SGHRS and CDR2 is YFSETQ. As DNA, the CDR3 is TGCGCCAGCAGCCCCGGGGAGGGTTCTTACGGCACTGAAGCTTTCTTT. Amino acid sequence: CASSPGEGSYGTEAFF.

The chain couples TRBV28 to TRBJ1-6; D may be TRBD1 (6 bases). This CDR3 has 14 amino acids. Germline CDR1 and CDR2: MDHEN and SYDVKM. V lost 7 bases and J lost 4, with 11 bases in between. In nucleotides, the CDR3 is TGTGCCAGCAAGCGGGGGCCTTATAATTCACCCCTCCACTTT. Translation gives CASKRGPYNSPLHF.

This chain connects TRBV30 to TRBJ1-2; D is unclear. The CDR3 sequence is 13 residues long. CDR1 and CDR2 from the germline V gene are GTSNPN and SVGIG (reference sequence). The V end lost 0 bases, the J end lost 8 bases, and 13 bases lay between the germline ends. CDR3 bases: TGTGCCTGGAGTGTACTAGTAAGAAGCGGCTACACCTTC. Translating gives CAWSVLVRSGYTF.

The chain couples TRBV4-3 to TRBJ1-5; D is unresolved. Trimming cost V 0 bases and J 4 bases, with 10 bases left between them. The CDR3 has 15 residues. The germline V gene encodes CDR1 LGHNA and CDR2 YSLEER. Here the CDR3 reads CASSQDRGRNQPQHF. The CDR3 region has the DNA TGCGCCAGCAGCCAAGATCGGGGAAGAAATCAGCCCCAGCATTTT.

This clone turned up a few times. The rearrangement uses TRBV11-2 and TRBJ1-6; possible D gene TRBD1, 5 bases. The V and J ends lost 1 base and 4 bases respectively, with 5 bases between them. The germline gives CDR1 SGHAT, CDR2 FQNNGV. The CDR3 is 14 residues long. The CDR3: CASSLGGYNSPLHF. The CDR3 DNA follows: TGTGCCAGCAGCTTAGGGGGGTATAATTCACCCCTCCACTTT.

This clone was detected once. The chain joins TRBV6-5 to TRBJ1-2; 7 bases agree with TRBD1. Per the germline V gene, CDR1 is MNHEY and CDR2 is SVGAGI. There are 14 residues in the CDR3. The V segment lost 4 bases and the J segment 4 bases; nucleotides outside the gene matches: 6. CDR3: CASSFAGTAYGYTF. The CDR3 DNA reads TGTGCCAGCAGTTTCGCCGGGACAGCCTATGGCTACACCTTC.

The chain has TRBV28 and TRBJ2-6; D is ambiguous. V shed 4 bases and J shed 2 bases, with 3 bases lying between them. The CDR3 spans 13 residues. Germline V gene sequence: CDR1 MDHEN, CDR2 SYDVKM. The CDR3 coding sequence is TGTGCCAGCAGTTCTCCTGGGGCCAACGTCCTGACTTTC. Translating gives CASSSPGANVLTF.

This clone appeared a few times. The chain employs TRBV7-9 and TRBJ2-7; D uncertain. Trimming removed 2 bases from V and 2 bases from J, with 10 bases in between. Germline CDR1 and CDR2: SEHNR and FQNEAQ (reference sequence). CDR3 size: 14 residues. The CDR3 DNA is TGTGCCAGCAGCTTAAGCACGAAAGCCTACGAGCAGTACTTC. This sequence encodes CASSLSTKAYEQYF. Full variable domain (rest looked up from reference TRBV7-9 and TRBJ2-7): DTGVSQNPRHKITKRGQNVTFRCDPISEHNRLYWYRQTLGQGPEFLTYFQNEAQLEKSRLLSDRFSAERPKGSFSTLEIQRTEQGDSAMYLCASSLSTKAYEQYFGPGTRLTVT.

The sample holds a few counts of this clone. The chain has TRBV7-2 and TRBJ2-7; unclear D gene. This CDR3 contains 14 residues. The germline V and J ends were trimmed by 1 base and 1 base, with 8 bases remaining between them. Germline CDR1 and CDR2: SGHTA and FQGNSA. DNA of the CDR3: TGTGCCAGCAGCTTAGGGGTAGAATCCTACGAGCAGTACTTC. Translating gives CASSLGVESYEQYF.

The rearrangement links TRBV7-7 to TRBJ2-5, with TRBD2 as a possible D gene (7 bases). This CDR3 region has 14 residues. CDR1 SSHAT and CDR2 FNYEAQ come from the germline V gene (reference sequence). Trimming left V 3 bases short and J 5 bases short, with 13 bases between. As DNA, the CDR3 is TGTGCCAGCAGCTTCGGGGGGCTCGGGGAGACCCAGTACTTC. Its protein product is CASSFGGLGETQYF.

The chain is built from TRBV9 and TRBJ2-3, with D perhaps matching TRBD2 (5 bases). This CDR3 region has 17 residues. V was clipped by 2 bases and J by 6 bases, with 22 bases between them. Germline loops: CDR1 SGDLS, CDR2 YYNGEE. CDR3 amino acids: CASSVQPAAYGGDTQYF. As DNA, the CDR3 is TGTGCCAGCAGCGTTCAACCAGCGGCCTACGGTGGGGATACGCAGTATTTT.

V gene TRBV7-9 combines with J gene TRBJ2-3; 15 nucleotides match TRBD2. Germline CDR1 SEHNR, CDR2 FQNEAQ (reference sequence). The CDR3 is made up of 18 amino acids. The junction had 14 bases not matched to a gene; V was cut back by 8 bases and J by 5 bases. The CDR3 protein is CASGLAGGPSAIRDTQYF. CDR3 in DNA: TGTGCCAGCGGACTAGCGGGGGGGCCGTCAGCAATTAGAGATACGCAGTATTTT. Supplemented by reference TRBV7-9 and TRBJ2-3, the full variable domain reads DTGVSQNPRHKITKRGQNVTFRCDPISEHNRLYWYRQTLGQGPEFLTYFQNEAQLEKSRLLSDRFSAERPKGSFSTLEIQRTEQGDSAMYLCASGLAGGPSAIRDTQYFGPGTRLTVL.

The chain has TRBV7-6 and TRBJ1-6; TRBD1 matches at 8 bases. This CDR3 comprises 15 residues. Germline values: CDR1 SGHVS, CDR2 FNYEAQ. Germline trimming cut 4 bases from V and 7 bases from J; bases unmatched to any gene: 6. The CDR3 sequence is CASSSKTGVNSPLHF. CDR3 sequence (DNA): TGTGCCAGCAGCTCCAAGACAGGGGTCAATTCACCCCTCCACTTT.

Only a few counts were recorded for this clone. This chain joins TRBV19 and TRBJ1-6; 8 bases map to TRBD1. Germline V gives CDR1 LNHDA, CDR2 SQIVND (reference sequence). The CDR3 covers 14 residues. Losses at the gene ends were 5 bases for V and 7 bases for J; bases not matched to a gene: 4. The CDR3 loop reads CASSWTGINSPLHF. In DNA form, the CDR3 reads TGTGCCAGTAGTTGGACAGGGATCAATTCACCCCTCCACTTT.

This clone was picked up one time. V and J are TRBV10-1 and TRBJ2-1; 9 bases agree with TRBD2. The germline V gene encodes CDR1 WNHNN and CDR2 SYGVQD (reference sequence). Trimming at V came to 5 bases and at J to 8 bases, leaving 19 bases not matched to a gene. The CDR3 totals 18 residues. CDR3 DNA sequence: TGCGCCAGCAGTAAAAGCGGGGGGTTAAACCCCTCACGCGATGAGCAGTTCTTC. Translation gives CASSKSGGLNPSRDEQFF.